The present TCR beta chain was sequenced within a study of beta chain features in type 1 diabetes. Overall study results and limits: Cells carrying high TCR expression could end up over-represented when cDNA is sequenced.

Sorted populations were all over 98% pure. Trimming shortened V by 6 bases and J by 0 bases, and 12 bases separated the two germline ends. Germline V gene data show CDR1 as MNHEY and CDR2 as SVGAGI. The CDR3 runs 14 residues. This clone was seen more than once but under ten times. Its specificity is not known. The investigators reverse transcribed all of the isolated RNA, so they sequenced expressed TCRB transcripts. Repertoires were generated with immunoSEQ multiplex PCR, while TCRdb's copy carries only in-frame clones and drops some. The sample records 250,000 to 350,000 clones, 13% to 15% being singletons.

Input material: central memory CD4+ T cells from blood. This receptor was obtained from a man aged 25 to 45 in good health. This chain joins TRBV6-5 and TRBJ2-7, with D possibly being TRBD1 (5 bases). The CDR3 nucleotides read TGTGCCAGCAGATCGCGCAGGGACTCCTACGAGCAGTACTTC. It codes for CASRSRRDSYEQYF.